This is a list of T cell receptor beta chains from one sample in a study of tumor and adjacent non-tumor tissue in lung cancer. TCRdb re-called the multiplex PCR reads through MiXCR, storing one row per CDR3 protein. The profile shows over 110,000 distinct CDR3 sequences, approximately 70% of them singletons. The material sequenced was lung tumor tissue. Receptors were obtained from a man aged 60 to 75 with small cell lung cancer. The CDR3 runs from the conserved cysteine through the conserved F or W. D genes are given only for firm matches. Size tells how often a clone was seen (once, few, many) or the class of an expanded clone, and some rows leave it out.

TRBV11-3	-	TRBD2	TRBJ2-1	CASSSGLTGGPYNEEFF	TGTGCCAGCAGCTCTGGACTAACGGGAGGGCCCTACAATGAGGAGTTCTTC
TRBV20-1	-	-	TRBJ1-2	CSAALIGELYGYTF	TGCAGTGCTGCCCTCATCGGGGAACTCTATGGCTACACCTTC
TRBV29-1	-	-	TRBJ1-1	CSVEDPSHGTEAFF	TGCAGCGTTGAAGATCCGAGTCACGGCACTGAAGCTTTCTTT
TRBV5-6	many	-	TRBJ1-6	CASSLTRESPLHF	TGTGCCAGCAGCTTAACAAGGGAATCACCCCTCCACTTT
TRBV7-3	-	TRBD1	TRBJ2-1	CASSSTGSSYNEQFF	TGTGCCAGCAGCTCGACAGGGAGCTCCTACAATGAGCAGTTCTTC
TRBV11-2	many	-	TRBJ2-7	CASSLTVGLSYEQYF	TGTGCCAGCAGCCTAACAGTTGGGTTATCCTACGAGCAGTACTTC
TRBV20-1	once	-	TRBJ2-7	CSASRRLRYELYF	TGCAGTGCTAGCAGGAGGCTTAGGTACGAGCTGTACTTC
TRBV6-1	once	TRBD1	TRBJ2-7	CVNSGLHGTVSYEQYF	TGTGTCAACAGTGGGTTACACGGGACAGTCTCCTACGAGCAGTACTTC
TRBV20-1	many	TRBD1	TRBJ1-1	CSALQGTATEAFF	TGCAGTGCCTTACAGGGGACGGCCACTGAAGCTTTCTTT
TRBV20-1	few	-	TRBJ2-3	CSRIRIAEITDTQYF	TGCAGTCGAATACGGATAGCAGAAATCACAGATACGCAGTATTTT
TRBV4-2	-	TRBD2	TRBJ2-1	CASSHYSGRARNEQFF	TGTGCCAGCAGCCACTATAGCGGGAGGGCACGGAATGAGCAGTTCTTC
TRBV20-1	many	TRBD1	TRBJ2-7	CSASGTDRGSSYEQYF	TGCAGTGCTAGTGGGACTGACAGGGGAAGCTCCTACGAGCAGTACTTC
TRBV11-2	-	-	TRBJ1-3	CASNSWTFSGNIIYF	TGTGCCAGCAACTCCTGGACGTTCTCTGGAAACATCATATATTTT
TRBV11-2	-	-	TRBJ2-3	CASSIARSSKDTQYF	TGTGCTAGCAGCATAGCTCGCTCTAGCAAAGATACGCAGTATTTT
TRBV20-1	few	-	TRBJ2-3	CSASTRTTSLDTQYF	TGCAGTGCTAGTACGAGGACTACCTCCCTCGATACGCAGTATTTT
TRBV24-1	-	-	TRBJ2-1	CATSDFSSSYNEQFF	TGTGCCACCAGCGATTTTTCGAGCTCCTACAATGAGCAGTTCTTC
TRBV20-1	-	TRBD1	TRBJ1-1	CSARTGAITEAFF	TGCAGTGCTAGGACAGGGGCGATTACTGAAGCTTTCTTT
TRBV6-1	-	-	TRBJ2-7	CASSEGGRKQYF	TGTGCCAGTAGTGAAGGGGGGCGGAAGCAGTACTTC
TRBV20-1	few	-	TRBJ2-3	CSARTTGIDTQYF	TGCAGTGCTCGGACAACAGGGATAGATACGCAGTATTTT
TRBV6-1	few	-	TRBJ1-5	CVSSEASMIWDQPQHF	TGTGTCAGCAGTGAAGCCAGTATGATATGGGATCAGCCCCAGCATTTT
TRBV20-1	many	-	TRBJ2-5	CSAIGGVETQYF	TGCAGTGCTATAGGGGGAGTGGAGACCCAGTACTTC
TRBV11-3	-	-	TRBJ2-7	CASSHQGNHEQYF	TGTGCCAGCAGCCATCAGGGTAACCACGAGCAGTACTTC
TRBV29-1	few	-	TRBJ2-2	CSVYTGSTGELFF	TGCAGCGTTTATACAGGGTCCACCGGGGAGCTGTTTTTT
TRBV11-2	-	-	TRBJ2-1	CASSLGHNSEQFF	TGTGCCAGCAGCTTAGGACATAACAGTGAGCAGTTCTTC
TRBV6-1	few	-	TRBJ2-3	CAIQDGTPDTQYF	TGTGCCATCCAGGACGGAACCCCAGATACGCAGTATTTT
TRBV11-1	-	TRBD1	TRBJ1-2	CASSPGQDTYYDYTF	TGTGCCAGCAGCCCCGGACAGGATACCTACTATGACTACACCTTC
TRBV11-2	-	-	TRBJ1-2	CVISLGGAENYGYTF	TGTGTCATCAGCTTAGGGGGGGCAGAGAACTATGGCTACACCTTC
TRBV20-1	many	-	TRBJ2-7	CSARVLGYEQYF	TGCAGTGCTAGAGTTTTAGGATACGAGCAGTACTTC
TRBV20-1	many	-	TRBJ2-5	CSARDRVDSQETQYF	TGCAGTGCTAGAGATCGGGTGGACTCACAAGAGACCCAGTACTTC
TRBV4-1	-	-	TRBJ1-3	CASSQLIGQGGSGNTIYF	TGCGCCAGCAGCCAGCTAATAGGTCAAGGGGGCTCTGGAAACACCATATATTTT
TRBV11-2	few	-	TRBJ2-1	CASSRGDWSEQFF	TGTGCCAGCAGCCGAGGAGACTGGAGTGAGCAGTTCTTT
TRBV24-1	few	-	TRBJ2-4	CATSDPGKNIQYF	TGTGCCACCAGTGATCCCGGCAAAAACATTCAGTACTTC
TRBV20-1	-	-	TRBJ2-3	CSAISRGTDTPYF	TGCAGTGCTATATCTAGGGGCACAGATACGCCGTATTTT
TRBV30	-	-	TRBJ2-5	CAWTQGARETQYF	TGTGCCTGGACCCAAGGAGCGAGAGAGACCCAGTACTTC
TRBV5-5	-	-	TRBJ1-5	CASSLGVTGRDTQHF	TGTGCCAGCAGCTTGGGTGTCACCGGAAGAGATACGCAGCATTTT
TRBV11-1	-	-	TRBJ2-7	CASSLGPNEQYF	TGTGCCAGCAGCTTAGGACCAAACGAGCAGTACTTC
TRBV5-1	few	TRBD1	TRBJ1-6	CASSLATGDSPLHF	TGCGCCAGCAGCTTAGCGACAGGGGATTCACCCCTCCACTTT
TRBV11-1	-	-	TRBJ2-2	CASSSPERVGTGELFF	TGTGCCAGCAGCTCCCCGGAGAGGGTAGGCACAGGGGAGCTGTTTTTT
TRBV24-1	-	-	TRBJ2-1	CATSDTSGGGPDEQFF	TGTGCCACCAGTGATACCTCTGGGGGCGGGCCCGATGAGCAGTTCTTC
TRBV12-3/TRBV12-4	-	-	TRBJ2-7	CASSRYGRYAQYF	TGTGCCAGCAGCCGATATGGGAGATACGCGCAGTACTTC
TRBV5-4	-	TRBD2	TRBJ2-5	CASSFRLADPETHYF	TGTGCCAGCAGCTTCCGACTAGCCGATCCGGAGACCCATTACTTC
TRBV12-3/TRBV12-4	few	TRBD1	TRBJ1-5	CASSRIGSGTGVQPQHF	TGTGCCAGCAGTCGAATTGGGTCCGGGACAGGGGTTCAGCCCCAGCATTTT
TRBV29-1	-	-	TRBJ2-7	CSVEGRASYGQYF	TGCAGCGTTGAAGGGCGGGCTTCTTACGGGCAGTACTTC
TRBV12-3/TRBV12-4	-	-	TRBJ1-1	CASSSLGATGGTGSFF	TGTGCCAGCAGTTCTCTGGGTGCTACCGGCGGGACTGGATCTTTCTTT
TRBV11-2	once	-	TRBJ2-1	CASSLTPDIRSYNEQFF	TGTGCCAGCAGCTTGACCCCAGACATACGTTCTTACAATGAGCAGTTCTTC
TRBV6-5	-	-	TRBJ2-5	CASSYPSLRVHRMETQYF	TGTGCCAGTAGTTACCCCTCCCTTCGAGTGCATCGTATGGAGACCCAGTACTTC
TRBV20-1	many	-	TRBJ2-3	CSALGAYLADTQYF	TGCAGTGCTCTGGGGGCCTACCTAGCTGATACGCAGTATTTT
TRBV20-1	-	-	TRBJ2-3	CIARQITDTQYF	TGCATTGCTCGGCAGATCACAGATACGCAGTATTTT
TRBV11-3	-	-	TRBJ2-3	CASSQDRGDTDTQCF	TGTGCTAGCAGCCAAGATAGGGGGGACACAGATACGCAGTGTTTT
TRBV11-1	-	-	TRBJ2-7	CASSLVSHEQYF	TGTGCCAGCAGCTTAGTTTCCCACGAGCAGTACTTC
TRBV6-5	-	-	TRBJ2-3	CACSLGGAPDAQYF	TGTGCCTGCAGTTTAGGGGGAGCGCCAGATGCGCAGTATTTT
TRBV11-2	-	TRBD2	TRBJ2-1	CANSLELATDSYNEQFF	TGTGCCAACAGCTTAGAACTAGCGACAGACTCCTACAATGAGCAGTTCTTC
TRBV5-1	many	-	TRBJ2-5	CASSFDPQETQYF	TGCGCCAGCAGCTTCGACCCCCAAGAGACCCAGTACTTC